This T cell receptor beta chain is from a study of cytomegalovirus exposure and HLA in healthy donors. Researchers ran the PCR with 60 Vbeta and 13 Jbeta primers. Libraries were prepared by immunoSEQ multiplex PCR; TCRdb keeps only in-frame clonotypes and omits some of them. The data contain roughly 150,000 clones, around 75% of them singletons. Points from the study as a whole: Association of some 18,000 TCR beta sequences with HLA alleles was found at 0.05 false discovery rate in a later analysis. In an earlier analysis, productive rearrangement rates for most beta V segments clustered near 87% or 30%.

From germline, CDR1 is LNHDA and CDR2 SQIVND (reference sequence). The CDR3 runs to 14 residues. V was shortened by 7 bases and J by 2 bases, with 12 bases between the two germline ends. As for this clone: Its antigen is not known.

The sequenced sample was PBMCs. This sequence joins TRBV19 and TRBJ2-1; no firm D call. This receptor was taken from a woman younger than 45 in good health and CMV-seronegative. CDR3 coding DNA: TGTGCCAGTAATGTCCGCGTAACCTACAATGAGCAGTTCTTC. This gives the protein CASNVRVTYNEQFF.